The entry that follows covers one TCR beta chain sequence. The target antigen is unknown. These data are taken from a study of T cell responses to AZD1222 COVID-19 vaccine. General study findings and limits: Reports indicate that nearly half of spike-specific TCRs are directed at unmutated variant regions. Spike-specific TCR breadth and depth grew following two AZD1222 doses. Donors in the cohort were predominantly white British and more often female, and clonal diversity was possibly underestimated. Dominant CD4 TCR responses targeted spike regions 160-218 and 743-854.

CDR1 and CDR2 from the germline V gene are SGHRS and YFSETQ. V was pared by 7 bases and J by 4 bases, with 11 bases between. This CDR3 is built from 12 residues. The assay was immunoSEQ multiplex PCR, and TCRdb's table has in-frame clones only and misses some. The sample lists about 130,000 clones; approximately 91% were seen once. V is TRBV5-1 and J is TRBJ1-2; D gene uncertain. The clonotype was recovered from an adult who received the AZD1222 COVID-19 vaccine. The material sequenced was peripheral blood, taken 28 days after the second AZD1222 dose. CDR3 in amino acids: CASQSGFYGYTF. DNA of the CDR3: TGCGCCAGCCAGAGTGGGTTCTATGGCTACACCTTC.